Shown below are 28 T cell receptor beta chains from a single sample sequenced in a study of T cell responses to AZD1222 COVID-19 vaccine. The assay was immunoSEQ multiplex PCR, and TCRdb's table has in-frame clones only and misses some. The sample carries some 120,000 clones, about 90% recorded once. Sequences were derived from peripheral blood, sampled on day 0 of AZD1222 vaccination. All receptors come from an adult in good health.

The chain is built from TRBV18 and TRBJ1-3, with 8 bases aligning to TRBD1. This CDR3 is 18 amino acids long. Germline CDR1 reads KGHSH; CDR2 reads LQKENI. V gave up 4 bases and J gave up 2 bases; unmatched junction bases: 13. CDR3 DNA: TGTGCCAGCTCACGGCGGACAGGGACGGGCGGGACTGGAAACACCATATATTTT. It translates to CASSRRTGTGGTGNTIYF.

The chain carries TRBV2 and TRBJ1-1; D is unresolved. The CDR3 has 13 amino acids. Germline CDR1 is SNHLY and CDR2 is FYNNEI. The V end was cut by 5 bases, the J end by 6 bases, with 13 bases between. CDR3 coding DNA: TGTGCCAGCAGTCGGACGGCTCCCGCTGAAGCTTTCTTT. This translates into CASSRTAPAEAFF.

The chain employs TRBV7-3 and TRBJ1-1; weak D call: TRBD1 (6 bases). The V end lost 0 bases, the J end lost 3 bases, and 14 bases lay between the germline ends. The CDR3 is made up of 16 amino acids. Germline CDR1 reads SGHTA; CDR2 reads FQGTGA. CDR3 DNA: TGTGCCAGCAGCTTAACCGGTCAGGGGATGGACACTGAAGCTTTCTTT. Amino acid sequence: CASSLTGQGMDTEAFF.

The chain joins TRBV11-2 to TRBJ1-6; D gene uncertain. The V gene lost 1 base and the J gene lost 10 bases, with 20 bases spanning the gap. The germline V gene has CDR1 SGHAT and CDR2 FQNNGV. The CDR3 length is 17 residues. The CDR3, as DNA: TGTGCCAGCAGCTTAGCTGCAGGTTTGGGCCCTCGATCACCCCTCCACTTT. It codes for CASSLAAGLGPRSPLHF.

This clone was seen a single time. CDR3 in amino acids: CATRGSGELFF. CDR3 DNA sequence: TGTGCCACCAGGGGGTCCGGGGAGCTGTTTTTT. V usage is TRBV28 and J usage is TRBJ2-2; 7 positions agree with TRBD1. This CDR3 contains 11 residues. CDR1 is MDHEN, CDR2 SYDVKM, per germline. With V trimmed by 10 bases and J by 6 bases, 2 bases remained unmatched.

This clone has only one observation. The rearrangement links TRBV27 to TRBJ1-4; D call uncertain. The V gene lost 6 bases and the J gene lost 5 bases, with 10 bases spanning the gap. Germline lookup yields CDR1 MNHEY and CDR2 SMNVEV (reference sequence). The CDR3 totals 13 residues. In DNA form, the CDR3 reads TGTGCCAGCAGGGATGCGGTGAATGAAAAACTGTTTTTT. It codes for CASRDAVNEKLFF.

The genes are TRBV9 and TRBJ1-1; TRBD1 matches 7 bases. CDR1 and CDR2 from the germline V gene are SGDLS and YYNGEE. This CDR3 has 12 amino acids. The J segment lost 8 bases and the V segment lost 3 bases, leaving 4 bases of the junction unmatched. CDR3 in amino acids: CASSAQGGEAFF. The CDR3 DNA reads TGTGCCAGCAGCGCGCAGGGGGGAGAAGCTTTCTTT.

The chain has TRBV14 and TRBJ1-3, with 8 positions matching TRBD1. The CDR3 sequence is 15 residues long. J gave up 1 base and V 3 bases, and 2 bases lay outside the gene matches. Germline assignment: CDR1 SGHDN and CDR2 FVKESK. The CDR3 DNA is TGTGCCAGCAGCCATCGACAGGGGTCTGGAAACACCATATATTTT. This gives the protein CASSHRQGSGNTIYF.

The V gene is TRBV10-3, the J gene TRBJ1-6; D unclear. Germline values: CDR1 ENHRY, CDR2 SYGVKD. Trimming cost V 3 bases and J 4 bases, with 7 bases left between them. The CDR3 has 14 residues. This chain's CDR3 is CAISDGDYNSPLHF. CDR3 sequence (DNA): TGTGCCATCAGTGATGGAGATTATAATTCACCCCTCCACTTT.

The chain employs TRBV19 and TRBJ2-7; D is perhaps TRBD2 (6 bases). This CDR3 comprises 13 residues. The V gene lost 1 base and the J gene lost 5 bases, with 9 bases spanning the gap. Germline V CDR1 and CDR2: LNHDA, SQIVND (reference sequence). Written as DNA, the CDR3 is TGTGCCAGTAGTATAGGGAGGGGCGACGAGCAGTACTTC. Translating gives CASSIGRGDEQYF. The variable domain in full, completed from reference TRBV19 and TRBJ2-7, reads DGGITQSPKYLFRKEGQNVTLSCEQNLNHDAMYWYRQDPGQGLRLIYYSQIVNDFQKGDIAEGYSVSREKKESFPLTVTSAQKNPTAFYLCASSIGRGDEQYFGPGTRLTVT.

The chain carries TRBV5-8 and TRBJ1-2, with unresolved D. The CDR3 length is 13 residues. With 3 bases removed from V and 7 bases from J, the gap between germline ends came to 13 bases. Looked up from germline, CDR1 is SGHTS and CDR2 is YDEGEE. The CDR3 DNA is TGTGCCAGCAGCTCGAACTTTATAGGTGGCTACACCTTC. Its translation is CASSSNFIGGYTF.

The V gene is TRBV4-2, the J gene TRBJ1-1; D remains ambiguous. The V gene's germline CDR1 is LGHNA and CDR2 YNFKEQ. V shed 0 bases and J shed 5 bases, with 7 bases lying between them. This CDR3 contains 13 residues. The CDR3 region is CASSQDVGTEAFF. The CDR3 bases are TGTGCCAGCAGCCAAGATGTCGGGACTGAAGCTTTCTTT.

The V call is TRBV18, the J call TRBJ2-7; weak D call: TRBD2 (7 bases). The CDR3 runs 15 residues. The germline V gene has CDR1 KGHSH and CDR2 LQKENI. V was shortened by 1 base and J by 6 bases, with 16 bases between the two germline ends. The CDR3 reads CASSPRRGGRGEQYF. CDR3 sequence (DNA): TGTGCCAGCTCACCACGAAGGGGGGGCCGCGGCGAGCAGTACTTC. The full variable domain, its missing parts supplied by reference TRBV18 and TRBJ2-7, is NAGVMQNPRHLVRRRGQEARLRCSPMKGHSHVYWYRQLPEEGLKFMVYLQKENIIDESGMPKERFSAEFPKEGPSILRIQQVVRGDSAAYFCASSPRRGGRGEQYFGPGTRLTVT.

The chain has TRBV7-9 and TRBJ1-3, with D uncertain. CDR1 is SEHNR and CDR2 is FQNEAQ in the germline V gene (reference sequence). This CDR3 is built from 15 residues. V was shortened by 5 bases and J by 0 bases, with 11 bases between the two germline ends. CDR3 sequence reads: CASSGPNYSGNTIYF. The CDR3 nucleotides read TGTGCCAGCAGCGGCCCTAATTACTCTGGAAACACCATATATTTT.

This sequence joins TRBV6-1 and TRBJ1-1; no firm D call. The CDR3 covers 14 residues. Germline V lookup: CDR1 MNHNS, CDR2 SASEGT. V lost 1 base, J lost 4 bases, and 10 bases lay in between. The DNA for the CDR3 is TGTGCCAGCAGTGAAGGCGGGAAAGGCACTGAAGCTTTCTTT. It yields the protein CASSEGGKGTEAFF.

The rearrangement joins TRBV5-8 to TRBJ1-6; TRBD1 is a possible D gene (5 bases). Between the trimmed V and J ends, which lost 1 base and 8 bases, there was a span of 7 bases. Per germline, CDR1 SGHTS and CDR2 YDEGEE. This CDR3 has 13 amino acids. As DNA, the CDR3 is TGTGCCAGCAGCTTGCGGGGCGATTCACCCCTCCACTTT. The encoded protein is CASSLRGDSPLHF.

In its sample, this clone was seen once. This chain joins TRBV30 and TRBJ1-1, with 8 bases matching TRBD1. The CDR3 is made up of 13 amino acids. CDR1 and CDR2 from the germline V gene are GTSNPN and SVGIG (reference sequence). The junction had 11 bases not matched to a gene; V was cut back by 6 bases and J by 8 bases. This chain's CDR3 is CACRTGRKGEAFF. CDR3 bases: TGTGCCTGTCGGACAGGGCGGAAGGGGGAAGCTTTCTTT.

CDR3 nucleotide sequence: TGTGCCTGGAGCTCCACTTGGGGGGGGAGAAACGAGCAGTACTTC. The encoded protein is CAWSSTWGGRNEQYF. The chain uses TRBV30 and TRBJ2-7, with 7 positions matching TRBD2. V was pared by 3 bases and J by 5 bases, with 13 bases of the junction left unmatched. Germline CDR1 and CDR2: GTSNPN and SVGIG (reference sequence). The CDR3 loop spans 15 amino acids.

V gene TRBV7-9 combines with J gene TRBJ2-1, with D unresolved. Looked up from germline, CDR1 is SEHNR and CDR2 is FQNEAQ (reference sequence). The CDR3 totals 12 residues. The V end lost 2 bases, the J end lost 7 bases, and 6 bases lay between the germline ends. The DNA of the CDR3 is TGTGCCAGCAGCTTAAGCTGGAATGAGCAGTTCTTC. Amino acid sequence: CASSLSWNEQFF.

V gene TRBV5-1 combines with J gene TRBJ2-5; D is perhaps TRBD2 (5 bases). Per germline, CDR1 SGHRS and CDR2 YFSETQ. The CDR3 sequence is 14 residues long. With 0 bases removed from V and 5 bases from J, the gap between germline ends came to 11 bases. Written as DNA, the CDR3 is TGCGCCAGCAGCTTGGCCCTCGGGATGGAGACCCAGTACTTC. This gives the protein CASSLALGMETQYF.

The rearrangement links TRBV5-8 to TRBJ1-1; 8 bases agree with TRBD1. Germline V gene lookup returns CDR1 SGHTS and CDR2 YDEGEE. This CDR3 has 12 residues. V trimming: 10 bases; J trimming: 8 bases; junction bases outside the gene matches: 10. CDR3 bases: TGTGCCGGTGGACAGGGCTATAAAGAAGCTTTCTTT. Translated: CAGGQGYKEAFF. Complete variable domain (other parts from reference TRBV5-8 and TRBJ1-1): EAGVTQSPTHLIKTRGQQATLRCSPISGHTSVYWYQQALGLGLQFLLWYDEGEERNRGNFPPRFSGRQFPNYSSELNVNALELEDSALYLCAGGQGYKEAFFGQGTRLTVV.

The rearrangement links TRBV19 to TRBJ1-2, with TRBD1 matching 8 bases. The CDR3 covers 15 residues. With 5 bases clipped from V and 6 bases from J, the junction kept 11 bases outside the gene matches. Germline V gene sequence: CDR1 LNHDA, CDR2 SQIVND (reference sequence). The CDR3 loop is CASSGTGQVANGYTF. CDR3 DNA sequence: TGTGCCAGTAGTGGGACGGGACAGGTCGCCAATGGCTACACCTTC. The whole variable domain, filled in from reference TRBV19 and TRBJ1-2, reads DGGITQSPKYLFRKEGQNVTLSCEQNLNHDAMYWYRQDPGQGLRLIYYSQIVNDFQKGDIAEGYSVSREKKESFPLTVTSAQKNPTAFYLCASSGTGQVANGYTFGSGTRLTVV.

A note on this clone: This CDR3 is also generated by other DNA sequences in the sample. The chain employs TRBV5-4 and TRBJ2-5; D gene unclear. The CDR3 totals 12 residues. Germline CDR1 and CDR2: SGHNT and YYREEE (reference sequence). Trimming removed 1 base from V and 3 bases from J, with 4 bases in between. Here the CDR3 reads CASSLPKETQYF. CDR3 nucleotide sequence: TGTGCCAGCAGCTTGCCCAAAGAGACCCAGTACTTC.

The gene calls are TRBV23-1 and TRBJ1-2, with unresolved D. TRBV23-1 falls under the ORF class, with uncertain function. Between the trimmed V and J ends, which lost 2 bases and 0 bases, there was a span of 28 bases. CDR3 length: 21 residues. Written as DNA, the CDR3 is TGCGCCAGCAGTCAACCTTATAACCAATCGAGAAGTCGGGGATCTAACTATGGCTACACCTTC. Its translation is CASSQPYNQSRSRGSNYGYTF.

This clone was seen once. This chain connects TRBV3-1 (or the pseudogene TRBV3-2) to TRBJ1-2; the D is unclear. In germline, CDR1 is LGHDT, CDR2 YNNKEL (reference sequence). The CDR3 covers 13 residues. Trimming stripped 0 bases from V and 8 bases from J, with 10 bases between. This CDR3 is CASSQDGGQGYTF. The DNA of the CDR3 is TGTGCCAGCAGCCAAGATGGAGGGCAAGGCTACACCTTC.

V is TRBV16 and J is TRBJ1-5, with a possible D match to TRBD1 (6 bases). CDR1 and CDR2 from the germline V gene are KGHSY and FQNENV. This CDR3 comprises 13 residues. V was trimmed by 6 bases and J by 4 bases, leaving 10 bases between them. CDR3 protein: CASRQGSNQPQHF. The CDR3 coding sequence is TGTGCCAGCAGACAGGGTAGTAATCAGCCCCAGCATTTT. The full variable domain, with the rest looked up from reference TRBV16 and TRBJ1-5, is GEEVAQTPKHLVRGEGQKAKLYCAPIKGHSYVFWYQQVLKNEFKFLISFQNENVFDETGMPKERFSAKCLPNSPCSLEIQATKLEDSAVYFCASRQGSNQPQHFGDGTRLSIL.

The chain has TRBV24-1 and TRBJ1-5; TRBD1 agrees at 8 bases. The CDR3 has 12 residues. CDR1 and CDR2 (germline): KGHDR, SFDVKD. J was trimmed by 9 bases and V by 10 bases; bases with no gene match: 7. CDR3 nucleotide sequence: TGTGCCACAGGGACAGGAGGTCGGCCCCAGCATTTT. As protein: CATGTGGRPQHF.

The chain uses TRBV7-9 and TRBJ1-1; perhaps TRBD1 as D (5 bases). This CDR3 comprises 15 residues. From germline, CDR1 is SEHNR and CDR2 FQNEAQ (reference sequence). V lost 1 base and J lost 4, with 13 bases in between. CDR3 sequence: CASSLVGALVTEAFF. The DNA of the CDR3 is TGTGCCAGCAGCTTAGTAGGGGCCTTAGTCACTGAAGCTTTCTTT.